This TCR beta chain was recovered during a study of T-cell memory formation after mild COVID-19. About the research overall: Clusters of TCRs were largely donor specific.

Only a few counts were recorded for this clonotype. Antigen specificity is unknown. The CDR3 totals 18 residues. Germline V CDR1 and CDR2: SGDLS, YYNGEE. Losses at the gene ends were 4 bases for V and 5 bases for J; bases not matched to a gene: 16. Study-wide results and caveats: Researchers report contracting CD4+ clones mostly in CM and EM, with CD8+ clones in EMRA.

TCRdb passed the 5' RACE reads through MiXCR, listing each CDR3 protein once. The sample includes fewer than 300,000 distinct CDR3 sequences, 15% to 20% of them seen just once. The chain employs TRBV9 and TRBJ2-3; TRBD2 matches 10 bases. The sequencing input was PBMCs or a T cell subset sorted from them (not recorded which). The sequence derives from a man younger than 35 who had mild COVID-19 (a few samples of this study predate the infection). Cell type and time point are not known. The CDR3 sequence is CASSPTPTLAGGGDTQYF. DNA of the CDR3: TGTGCCAGCAGCCCAACCCCCACCTTAGCGGGGGGTGGAGATACGCAGTATTTT.